This is a list of T cell receptor beta chains from one sample in a study of cytomegalovirus exposure and HLA in healthy donors. Sequencing used immunoSEQ multiplex PCR; TCRdb keeps in-frame clones, though not all of them. Among 70,000 or so clones listed, roughly four fifths were seen once. Specimen: PBMCs. The receptors stem from a man aged 18 to 30 in good health and CMV-seronegative. The conserved cysteine and the conserved F or W are not part of the CDR3 here.

TRBV5-4,TRBJ2-5,ASSSRQGSYQETQY
TRBV30,TRBJ1-1,AWSVVVGTEAF
TRBV7-9,TRBJ1-5,SSSWGYDRAQPQH
TRBV18,TRBJ1-4,ASSPRGATNEKLF
TRBV10-2,TRBJ1-5,ASSPTGGRGQPQH
TRBV5-4,TRBJ2-5,ASRRTGGRETQY
TRBV18,TRBJ1-3,ASSPRQGAEGNTIY
TRBV29-1,TRBJ2-1,SIRLAGGPNEQF
TRBV10-3,TRBJ1-5,AISAGQGVNQPQH
TRBV12-5,TRBJ2-1,ASGLVSGQGFYNEQF
TRBV5-1,TRBJ2-7,ASSYGQGTGVYEQY
TRBV5-4,TRBJ2-5,ASSLAAGTAPGETQY
TRBV10-3,TRBJ1-1,AISESRGMNTEAF
TRBV28,TRBJ1-1,ASSLRTGRTEAF
TRBV19,TRBJ2-2,ASSIQNGELF
TRBV5-4,TRBJ1-1,ASSLGQGMNTEAF
TRBV29-1,TRBJ1-2,SVLTGTGSISGYT
TRBV30,TRBJ2-5,AWEEGWEQY
TRBV7-6,TRBJ2-3,ASTKLVLPQGLAPDTQY
TRBV4-1,TRBJ1-2,ASSQVGQTPSYGYT
TRBV5-6,TRBJ2-7,ASSLEPTYEQY
TRBV6-6,TRBJ2-1,ASSRLSVSSYNEQF
TRBV10-3,TRBJ2-5,ATAGAGRGLETQY
TRBV7-3,TRBJ2-1,ASSLMSGTELWEQF